The 2 T cell receptor beta chains below come from one sample, sequenced in a study of T cell changes during pregnancy in multiple sclerosis. Sequenced by immunoSEQ multiplex PCR; TCRdb stores in-frame clones only, minus some. The sample holds 35,000 to 55,000 clones, 85% to 95% seen once. The starting material was CD8+ T cells from peripheral blood mononuclear cells, obtained after pregnancy. The receptor set was obtained from a female donor with multiple sclerosis, enrolled in a pregnancy study.

The chain couples TRBV6-5 to TRBJ2-1, with unresolved D. V gave up 4 bases and J gave up 8 bases, with 9 bases separating them. Germline loops: CDR1 MNHEY, CDR2 SVGAGI. The CDR3 consists of 12 residues. The DNA of the CDR3 is TGTGCCAGCAGTTCCTTAAGCGATGAGCAGTTCTTC. This encodes CASSSLSDEQFF.

The chain combines TRBV28 with TRBJ2-7, with 7 bases identical to TRBD1. The CDR3 contains 13 residues. V lost 6 bases and J lost 1; bases outside the gene matches: 3. CDR1 is MDHEN, CDR2 SYDVKM, per germline. The CDR3 protein is CASRSRGSYEQYF. The CDR3 DNA follows: TGTGCCAGCAGATCCAGGGGGTCCTACGAGCAGTACTTC.